This section outlines one T cell receptor beta chain sequence together with its context. The target of this receptor is not known. Base qualities are not at hand, and no much larger clone is one base apart. This specimen comes from a study of Ad26.COV2.S vaccination and SARS-CoV-2 variants (TCRdb year 2021). For context, the study as a whole: Vaccine-arm donors were drawn from COV1001, a multicentre, randomized, double-blind, placebo-controlled phase I-IIa trial of Ad26.COV2.S in healthy adults. TCRbeta repertoire sequencing was used to assess the specificity and breadth of SARS-CoV-2-reactive T cell receptors after Ad26.COV2.S vaccination. Trial participants were randomized into five groups of five, in which low-dose or high-dose Ad26.COV2.S was given once or twice, or placebo was given on both occasions. Ad26.COV2.S was given intramuscularly at 5x10^10 or 1x10^11 viral particles, as a single shot or as two shots 56 days apart. A total of 32 samples were included in the TCR-sequenced set, comprising approximately 20 Ad26.COV2.S vaccine recipients, 5 placebo recipients and 8 SARS-CoV-2 convalescent individuals. Investigators did not know the trial group allocation while performing experiments and assessing outcomes. General study outcomes and caveats: Ad26.COV2.S recipients had higher spike-specific TCR breadth than placebo recipients (P = 0.0014). The study lacked the statistical power to compare responses across vaccine doses or regimens. Vaccine and placebo recipients had comparable non-spike TCR breadth, which fits with the vaccine containing only spike. Substantial breadth of spike-specific CD8+ and CD4+ T cell responses was reported after vaccination. It was noted by the authors that total T cell responses may have been underestimated by the TCR breadth and depth analyses.

The immunoSEQ Assay was the method used to sequence TCRbeta CDR3 regions. After extraction, genomic DNA underwent amplification by bias-controlled multiplex PCR, followed by high-throughput sequencing. For the original study's pipeline: Collapsing and filtering of sequences were performed to quantify the absolute abundance of each unique TCRbeta CDR3 region. T cell fraction was estimated by normalizing TCRbeta template counts to usable DNA, which was measured by amplifying reference genes present in all nucleated cells. Repertoire TCRs were annotated as SARS-CoV-2-specific by exact matching of V gene, CDR3 amino acid sequence and J gene to a known reactive TCR set. The reference SARS-CoV-2 TCR set was derived from MIRA and filtered for enrichment in COVID-19-positive ImmuneCODE repertoires, a step that removed public or cross-reactive TCRs. Using the MIRA antigens, annotated TCRs were further analysed by specific ORF or by position within an ORF. Breadth was defined as the number of annotated unique rearrangements divided by the total number of unique productive rearrangements, and depth was defined as the summed frequency of the annotated unique rearrangements. TCR breadth was compared between groups using two-sided Wilcoxon rank-sum tests. In TCRdb, the immuneACCESS table is reduced to in-frame sequences with V and J assigned. These tables do not hold every clone; where another copy was compared, an unresolved V gene accounts for under half, and the others remain unexplained. The DNA was the basis for D and trimming; V, J and clone size are from that table. This sample holds around 400,000 clones; about 91% were observed only once. The biggest ten clones account for about 1.9% of the sample.

Explained via the paper, the treatment or condition label denotes: around 19 received Ad26.COV2.S at low or high dose, single or two shots; about five received placebo; per-sample allocation not given. Repertoires of vaccine and placebo recipients were sequenced from samples taken on day 63 after the first injection. Cohort 1b enrolled fewer than 30 adults aged 18-55 years at a single site in Boston, USA, between 29 July and 7 August 2020. As a vaccine, Ad26.COV2.S was a replication-incompetent adenovirus type 26 vector that expressed a prefusion-stabilized SARS-CoV-2 spike protein derived from the original Wuhan strain. The CDR3 covers 14 residues, taking in both the cysteine and the phenylalanine. The retained sequence is limited to the CDR3, 42 bases, with the frame set at the first base. Trimmed from V: 7 bases; trimmed from J: 5 bases; junction bases lacking a gene match: 7. In the germline V gene, CDR1 corresponds to MNHEY and CDR2 to SVGAGI.

Sequenced material: peripheral blood, taken in a trial of Ad26.COV2.S vaccine versus placebo. The receptor was derived from a person aged 18-65 years who received the Ad26.COV2.S COVID-19 vaccine or a placebo. The V and J genes are TRBV6-5 and TRBJ2-3; 9 middle bases align to TRBD1. The sequence in DNA is TGTGCCAGCATACAGGGGGCGCTTGAAGATACGCAGTATTTT. The translation is CASIQGALEDTQYF.